These 11 T cell receptor beta chains originate from one sample sequenced in a study of T cells in Graves' hyperthyroidism and ophthalmopathy. RNA transcripts were the template for amplifying TCR beta CDR3 regions. The HTBI primer set was used in a first-round RT-PCR of the TCR CDR3. MiXCR, applied by TCRdb to the multiplex PCR reads, yields one record per CDR3 protein. This sample carries a few hundred thousand distinct CDR3 sequences, about 25% of them seen once, and the ten largest clones take 73%. The material sequenced was blood. The receptors were sampled from a man between 45 and 60 years old with Graves' hyperthyroidism.

The table lists this clonotype with many counts. The chain carries TRBV11-2 and TRBJ2-3; unclear D gene. Germline V gene lookup returns CDR1 SGHAT and CDR2 FQNNGV. The CDR3 sequence is 13 residues long. Trimming took off 5 bases at V and 6 bases at J, with 12 bases between the two ends. The CDR3 reads CASSLGRADTQYF. The CDR3 region has the DNA TGTGCCAGCAGCCTCGGCCGAGCGGATACGCAGTATTTT.

In the case of this clonotype: Since a much larger clone is just one base distant, this may be a read error. Here the CDR3 DNA reads TGTGCCAGCAGCCAAGTCAGGGGCAATCAGCCCCAGCATTTT. Its protein is CASSQVRGNQPQHF. The genes are TRBV3-1 and TRBJ1-5; D may be TRBD1 (5 bases). CDR3 length: 14 amino acids. V lost 1 base, J lost 2 bases, and 6 bases lay in between. Germline CDR1 is LGHDT and CDR2 is YNNKEL (reference sequence).

With regard to this clonotype: A clone one base away is much larger, so this may be a read error. The genes are TRBV28 and TRBJ2-1, with 8 bases fitting TRBD2. Germline lookup yields CDR1 MDHEN and CDR2 SYDVKM. The CDR3 is 14 amino acids. The CDR3 region is CASSFFLAGNGQFF. For the CDR3, the DNA is TGTGCCAGCAGTTTCTTCCTAGCGGGCAATGGGCAGTTCTTC.

The gene calls are TRBV29-1 and TRBJ2-1; 7 positions agree with TRBD2. V was pared by 3 bases and J by 4 bases, with 6 bases of the junction left unmatched. The CDR3 extends over 14 amino acids. Germline V gene sequence: CDR1 SQVTM, CDR2 ANQGSEA. CDR3 nucleotides: TGCAGCGTTGAGAGGGGAGGGGATTACAATGAGCAGTTCTTC. It yields the protein CSVERGGDYNEQFF.

The rearrangement links TRBV14 to TRBJ2-1; the match to TRBD2 covers 7 bases. The CDR3 loop spans 14 amino acids. V gave up 4 bases and J gave up 7 bases; unmatched junction bases: 7. The V gene's germline CDR1 is SGHDN and CDR2 FVKESK. CDR3 protein: CASSPGGNLNEQFF. CDR3 in DNA: TGTGCCAGCAGCCCGGGGGGAAACCTTAATGAGCAGTTCTTC.

J is TRBJ2-7 and V is TRBV11-1, with TRBD2 as a possible D gene (5 bases). Trimming cost V 9 bases and J 8 bases, with 14 bases left between them. The CDR3 contains 11 residues. Germline CDR1 reads SGHAT; CDR2 reads FQDESV (reference sequence). The CDR3 spells CASMEREKQYF. The CDR3 bases are TGTGCCAGTATGGAAAGGGAGAAGCAGTACTTC.

This clonotype has a count of ten or more. Its ends do not fully match the called genes, so a read error is possible. The V and J genes are TRBV12-3 or TRBV12-4 and TRBJ2-7; 8 nucleotides agree with TRBD2. The CDR3 length is 14 residues. The CDR3 nucleotides read TGTGCCAGCAGTTTAAGCGGGAGCTCCCACGAGCAGTACTTC. It specifies CASSLSGSSHEQYF.

This chain connects TRBV28 to TRBJ2-5, with a tentative D call TRBD1 (5 bases). V was pared by 4 bases and J by 3 bases, with 15 bases between. From germline, CDR1 is MDHEN and CDR2 SYDVKM. The CDR3 has 15 residues. The CDR3 loop reads CASSSEADREETQYF. CDR3 coding DNA: TGTGCCAGCAGTTCCGAGGCCGACAGAGAAGAGACCCAGTACTTC. The entire variable domain, with the rest obtained from reference TRBV28 and TRBJ2-5, is as follows: DVKVTQSSRYLVKRTGEKVFLECVQDMDHENMFWYRQDPGLGLRLIYFSYDVKMKEKGDIPEGYSVSREKKERFSLILESASTNQTSMYLCASSSEADREETQYFGPGTRLLVL.

This clonotype was seen only a few times. The chain has TRBV24-1 and TRBJ2-5; D call uncertain. V was trimmed by 11 bases and J by 2 bases, leaving 5 bases between them. Germline lookup yields CDR1 KGHDR and CDR2 SFDVKD. The CDR3 has 10 residues. Here the CDR3 DNA reads TGTGCCATCGCTCAAGAGACCCAGTACTTC. Protein product: CAIAQETQYF.

The V gene is TRBV7-6, the J gene TRBJ1-5; D perhaps matches TRBD1 (5 bases). The CDR3 sequence is 15 residues long. Germline V gives CDR1 SGHVS, CDR2 FNYEAQ. V was clipped by 1 base and J by 4 bases, with 11 bases between them. CDR3 in amino acids: CASSLGQNRNQPQHF. The DNA of the CDR3 is TGTGCCAGCAGCTTAGGACAGAATCGGAATCAGCCCCAGCATTTT.

A few counts support this clonotype. This chain connects TRBV28 to TRBJ2-1; 7 bases line up with TRBD2. This CDR3 has 13 amino acids. V trimming: 0 bases; J trimming: 7 bases; junction bases outside the gene matches: 0. From germline, CDR1 is MDHEN and CDR2 SYDVKM. The CDR3 region has the DNA TGTGCCAGCAGTTTATGGCGGGAGAATGAGCAGTTCTTC. This gives the protein CASSLWRENEQFF. Full variable domain (missing parts from reference TRBV28 and TRBJ2-1): DVKVTQSSRYLVKRTGEKVFLECVQDMDHENMFWYRQDPGLGLRLIYFSYDVKMKEKGDIPEGYSVSREKKERFSLILESASTNQTSMYLCASSLWRENEQFFGPGTRLTVL.